Given below is one T cell receptor beta chain in context. What it binds is unknown. The J segment lost 9 bases and the V segment lost 5 bases, leaving 9 bases of the junction unmatched. Germline CDR1 DFQATT, CDR2 SNEGSKA (reference sequence). There are 15 residues in the CDR3. The data originate from a study of CD8 T cells in Susac syndrome. General study points: Repertoires of Susac syndrome CD4+ T cells lacked clonal expansion.

With random hexamers, about 0.45 to 1 ug RNA was reverse transcribed. Across 54 Vbeta and 13 Jbeta, immunoSEQ multiplex PCR amplified TCR beta CDR3. In TCRdb, the immunoSEQ multiplex PCR reads were re-called with MiXCR into one record per CDR3 protein. Of 150,000 to 160,000 distinct CDR3 sequences listed, roughly 95% are singletons. Sequencing input: CD4+ T cells from PBMCs. The chain has TRBV20-1 and TRBJ1-6, with 11 bases fitting TRBD1. The receptor comes from a human donor with Susac syndrome. The CDR3 here is CSAPYRDRGSSPLHF. CDR3 bases: TGCAGTGCTCCGTATAGGGACAGGGGGTCTTCACCCCTCCACTTT.